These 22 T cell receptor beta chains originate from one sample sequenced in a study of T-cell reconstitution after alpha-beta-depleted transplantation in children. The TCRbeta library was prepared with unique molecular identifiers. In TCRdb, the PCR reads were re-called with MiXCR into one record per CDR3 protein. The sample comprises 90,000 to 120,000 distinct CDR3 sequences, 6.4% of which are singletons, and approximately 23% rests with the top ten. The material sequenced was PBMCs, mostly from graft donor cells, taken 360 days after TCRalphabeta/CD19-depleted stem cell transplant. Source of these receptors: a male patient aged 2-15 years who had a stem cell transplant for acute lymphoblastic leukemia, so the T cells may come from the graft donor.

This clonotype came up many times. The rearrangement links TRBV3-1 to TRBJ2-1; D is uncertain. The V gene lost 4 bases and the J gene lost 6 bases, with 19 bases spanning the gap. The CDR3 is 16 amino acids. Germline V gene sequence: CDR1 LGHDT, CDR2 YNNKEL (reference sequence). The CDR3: CASSPRTTAWGNEQFF. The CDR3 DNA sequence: TGTGCCAGCAGCCCTCGAACCACAGCTTGGGGCAATGAGCAGTTCTTC.

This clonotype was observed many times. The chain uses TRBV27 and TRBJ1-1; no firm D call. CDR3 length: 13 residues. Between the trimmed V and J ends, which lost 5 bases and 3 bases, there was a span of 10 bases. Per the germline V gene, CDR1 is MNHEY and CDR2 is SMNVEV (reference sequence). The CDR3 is CASSPSLYTEAFF. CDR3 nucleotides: TGTGCCAGCAGTCCAAGTCTGTACACTGAAGCTTTCTTT.

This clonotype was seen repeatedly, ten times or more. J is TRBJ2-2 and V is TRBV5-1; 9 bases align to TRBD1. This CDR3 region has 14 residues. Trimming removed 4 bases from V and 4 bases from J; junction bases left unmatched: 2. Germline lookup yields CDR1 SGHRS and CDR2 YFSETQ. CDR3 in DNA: TGCGCCAGCAGCAAGACAGGGGGCACCGGGGAGCTGTTTTTT. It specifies CASSKTGGTGELFF. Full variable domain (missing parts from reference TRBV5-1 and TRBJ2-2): KAGVTQTPRYLIKTRGQQVTLSCSPISGHRSVSWYQQTPGQGLQFLFEYFSETQRNKGNFPGRFSGRQFSNSRSEMNVSTLELGDSALYLCASSKTGGTGELFFGEGSRLTVL.

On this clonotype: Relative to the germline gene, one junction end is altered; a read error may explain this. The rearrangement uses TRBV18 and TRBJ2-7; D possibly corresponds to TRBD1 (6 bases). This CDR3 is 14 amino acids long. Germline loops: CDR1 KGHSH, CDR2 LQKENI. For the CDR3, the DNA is TGTCCCAGCTCTCTCAACAGGGAAACCTACGAGCAGTACTTC. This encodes CPSSLNRETYEQYF.

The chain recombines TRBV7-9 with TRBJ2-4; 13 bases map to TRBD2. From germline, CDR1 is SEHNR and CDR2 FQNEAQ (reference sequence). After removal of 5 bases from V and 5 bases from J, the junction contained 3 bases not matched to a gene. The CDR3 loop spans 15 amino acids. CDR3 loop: CASSGLAGAENIQYF. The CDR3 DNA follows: TGTGCCAGCAGCGGACTAGCGGGAGCAGAAAACATTCAGTACTTC.

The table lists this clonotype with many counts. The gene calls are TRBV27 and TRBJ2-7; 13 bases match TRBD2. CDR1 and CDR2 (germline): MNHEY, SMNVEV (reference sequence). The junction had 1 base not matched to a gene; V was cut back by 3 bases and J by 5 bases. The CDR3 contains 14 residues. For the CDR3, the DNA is TGTGCCAGCAGTTTGACTAGCGGGAGGCACGAGCAGTACTTC. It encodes CASSLTSGRHEQYF.

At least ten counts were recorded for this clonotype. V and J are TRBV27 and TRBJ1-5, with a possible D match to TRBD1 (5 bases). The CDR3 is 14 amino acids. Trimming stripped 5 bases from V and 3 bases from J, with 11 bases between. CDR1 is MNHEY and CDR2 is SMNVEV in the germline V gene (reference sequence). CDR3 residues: CASSLRQPNQPQHF. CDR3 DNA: TGTGCCAGCAGTCTCCGACAGCCCAATCAGCCCCAGCATTTT.

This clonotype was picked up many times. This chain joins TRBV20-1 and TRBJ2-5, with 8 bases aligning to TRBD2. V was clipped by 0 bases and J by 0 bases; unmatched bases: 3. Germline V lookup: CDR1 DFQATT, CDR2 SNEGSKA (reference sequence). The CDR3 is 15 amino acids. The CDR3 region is CSARDLGLDQETQYF. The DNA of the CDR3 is TGCAGTGCTAGAGACCTGGGACTAGACCAAGAGACCCAGTACTTC.

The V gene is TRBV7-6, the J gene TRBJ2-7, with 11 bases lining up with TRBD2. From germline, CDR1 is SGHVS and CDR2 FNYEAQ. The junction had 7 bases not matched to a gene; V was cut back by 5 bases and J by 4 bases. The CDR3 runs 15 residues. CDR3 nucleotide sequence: TGTGCCAGCAGCCAGACTAGCGGGGCACAATACGAGCAGTACTTC. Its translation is CASSQTSGAQYEQYF.

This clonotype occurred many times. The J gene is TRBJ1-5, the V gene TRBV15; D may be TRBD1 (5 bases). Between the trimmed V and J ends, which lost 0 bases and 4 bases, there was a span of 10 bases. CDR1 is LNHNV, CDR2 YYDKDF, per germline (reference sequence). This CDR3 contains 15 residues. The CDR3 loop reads CATSRDRGRNQPQHF. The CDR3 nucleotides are TGTGCCACCAGCAGAGATCGGGGGAGAAATCAGCCCCAGCATTTT.

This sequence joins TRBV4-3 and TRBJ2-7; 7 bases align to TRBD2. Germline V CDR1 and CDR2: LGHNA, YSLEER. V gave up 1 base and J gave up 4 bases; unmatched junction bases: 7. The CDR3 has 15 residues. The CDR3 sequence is CASSQGPDGGYEQYF. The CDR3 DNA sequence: TGCGCCAGCAGCCAAGGCCCAGACGGGGGGTACGAGCAGTACTTC.

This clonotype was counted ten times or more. This CDR3 is CAILGGSSYNEQFF. The CDR3 DNA follows: TGTGCCATCCTGGGCGGGAGCTCCTACAATGAGCAGTTCTTC. The V gene is TRBV7-9, the J gene TRBJ2-1, with 7 bases matching TRBD2. The CDR3 is made up of 14 amino acids. Germline CDR1 is SEHNR and CDR2 is FQNEAQ (reference sequence). With V trimmed by 10 bases and J by 0 bases, 6 bases remained unmatched.

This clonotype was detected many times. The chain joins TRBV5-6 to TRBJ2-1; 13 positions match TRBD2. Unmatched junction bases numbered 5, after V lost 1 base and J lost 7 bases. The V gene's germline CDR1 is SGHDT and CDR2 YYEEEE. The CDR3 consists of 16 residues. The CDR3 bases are TGTGCCAGCAGCTTGCTTCGACTAGCGGGGGGAAATGAGCAGTTCTTC. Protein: CASSLLRLAGGNEQFF.

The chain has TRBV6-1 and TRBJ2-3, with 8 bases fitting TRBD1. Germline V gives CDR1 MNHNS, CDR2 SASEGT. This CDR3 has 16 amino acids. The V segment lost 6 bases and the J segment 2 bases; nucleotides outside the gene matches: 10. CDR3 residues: CASSRGQAPFTDTQYF. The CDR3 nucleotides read TGTGCCAGCAGCAGGGGACAGGCTCCCTTCACAGATACGCAGTATTTT.

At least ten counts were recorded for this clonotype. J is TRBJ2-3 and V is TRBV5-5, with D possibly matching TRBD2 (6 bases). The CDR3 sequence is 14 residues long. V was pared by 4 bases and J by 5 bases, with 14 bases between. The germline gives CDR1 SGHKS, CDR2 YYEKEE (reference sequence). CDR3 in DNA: TGTGCCAGCAGCCACCGCAGGGAGGAAGATACGCAGTATTTT. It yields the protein CASSHRREEDTQYF.

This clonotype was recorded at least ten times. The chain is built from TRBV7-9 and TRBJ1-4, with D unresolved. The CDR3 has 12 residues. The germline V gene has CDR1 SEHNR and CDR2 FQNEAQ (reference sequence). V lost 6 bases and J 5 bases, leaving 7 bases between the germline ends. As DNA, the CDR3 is TGTGCCAGCAGGTCGGGGAATGAAAAACTGTTTTTT. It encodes CASRSGNEKLFF.

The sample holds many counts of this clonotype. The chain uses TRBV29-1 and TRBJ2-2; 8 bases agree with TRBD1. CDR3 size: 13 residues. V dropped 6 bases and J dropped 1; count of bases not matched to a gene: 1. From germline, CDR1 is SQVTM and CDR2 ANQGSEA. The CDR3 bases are TGCAGCGTGACAGGGGTGAACACCGGGGAGCTGTTTTTT. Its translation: CSVTGVNTGELFF.

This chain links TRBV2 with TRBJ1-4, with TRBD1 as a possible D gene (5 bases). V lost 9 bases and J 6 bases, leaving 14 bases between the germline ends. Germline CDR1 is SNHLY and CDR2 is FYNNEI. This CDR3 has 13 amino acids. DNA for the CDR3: TGTGCCAGTGAGGGGTCTTCAGATGAAAAACTGTTTTTT. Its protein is CASEGSSDEKLFF.

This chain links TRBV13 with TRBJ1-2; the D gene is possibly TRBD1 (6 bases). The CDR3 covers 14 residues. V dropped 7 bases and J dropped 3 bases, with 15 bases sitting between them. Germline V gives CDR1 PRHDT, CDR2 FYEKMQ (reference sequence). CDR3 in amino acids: CASTEAGEDYGYTF. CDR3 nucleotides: TGTGCCAGCACCGAGGCAGGGGAGGACTATGGCTACACCTTC.

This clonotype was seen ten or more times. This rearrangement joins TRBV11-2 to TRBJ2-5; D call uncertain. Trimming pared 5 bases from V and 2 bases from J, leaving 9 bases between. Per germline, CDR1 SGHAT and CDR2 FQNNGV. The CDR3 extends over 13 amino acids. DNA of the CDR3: TGTGCCAGCAGCCCCGGAACTCAAGAGACCCAGTACTTC. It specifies CASSPGTQETQYF.

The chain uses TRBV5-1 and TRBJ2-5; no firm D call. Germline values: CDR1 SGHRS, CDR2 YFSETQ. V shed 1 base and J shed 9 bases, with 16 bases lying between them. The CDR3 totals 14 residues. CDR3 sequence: CASSLPGESPAQYF. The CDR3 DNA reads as TGCGCCAGCAGCTTGCCTGGGGAATCCCCGGCCCAGTACTTC. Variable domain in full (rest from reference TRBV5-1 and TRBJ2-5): KAGVTQTPRYLIKTRGQQVTLSCSPISGHRSVSWYQQTPGQGLQFLFEYFSETQRNKGNFPGRFSGRQFSNSRSEMNVSTLELGDSALYLCASSLPGESPAQYFGPGTRLLVL.

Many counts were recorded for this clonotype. Written as DNA, the CDR3 is TGTGCCATCAGTGAGGGGCAGGGGGCAACAGATACGCAGTATTTT. Its translation is CAISEGQGATDTQYF. The rearrangement joins TRBV10-3 to TRBJ2-3; 8 nucleotides line up with TRBD1. Germline CDR1 ENHRY, CDR2 SYGVKD. The CDR3 contains 15 residues. V trimming: 2 bases; J trimming: 3 bases; junction bases outside the gene matches: 4.